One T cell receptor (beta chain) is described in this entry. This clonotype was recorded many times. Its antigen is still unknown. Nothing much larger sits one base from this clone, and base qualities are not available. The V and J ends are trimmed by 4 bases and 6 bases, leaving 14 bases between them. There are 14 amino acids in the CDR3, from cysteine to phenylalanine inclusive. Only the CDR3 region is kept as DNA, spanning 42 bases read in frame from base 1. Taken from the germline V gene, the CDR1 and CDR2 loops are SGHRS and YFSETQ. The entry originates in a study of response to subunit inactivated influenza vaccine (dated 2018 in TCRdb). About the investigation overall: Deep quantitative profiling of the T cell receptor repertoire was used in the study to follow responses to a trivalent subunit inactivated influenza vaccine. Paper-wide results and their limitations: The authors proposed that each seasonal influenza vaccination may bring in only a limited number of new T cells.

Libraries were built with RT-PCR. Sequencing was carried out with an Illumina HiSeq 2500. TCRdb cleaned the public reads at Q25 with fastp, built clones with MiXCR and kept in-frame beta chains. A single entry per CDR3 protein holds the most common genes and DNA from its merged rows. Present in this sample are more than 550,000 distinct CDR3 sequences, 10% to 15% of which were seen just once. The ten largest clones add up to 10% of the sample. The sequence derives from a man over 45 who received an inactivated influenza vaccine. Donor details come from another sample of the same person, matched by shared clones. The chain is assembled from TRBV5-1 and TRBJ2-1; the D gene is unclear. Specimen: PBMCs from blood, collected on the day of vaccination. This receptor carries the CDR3 CASSVGQAGNEQFF. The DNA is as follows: TGCGCCAGCAGCGTAGGCCAGGCAGGCAATGAGCAGTTCTTC. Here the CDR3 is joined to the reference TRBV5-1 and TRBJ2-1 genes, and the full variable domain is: KAGVTQTPRYLIKTRGQQVTLSCSPISGHRSVSWYQQTPGQGLQFLFEYFSETQRNKGNFPGRFSGRQFSNSRSEMNVSTLELGDSALYLCASSVGQAGNEQFFGPGTRLTVL.